The 9 T cell receptor beta chains below were found in one sample sequenced in a study of T-cell reconstitution after alpha-beta-depleted transplantation in children (dated by TCRdb to the mid-2010s). Libraries were built with PCR. The reads were generated on an Illumina HiSeq 2500. Molecular barcoding was employed in the preparation of TCR libraries, with unique molecular identifiers being used to normalize TCRbeta repertoire quantification. TCRdb reworked the public reads: Q25 trimming with fastp, MiXCR clone assembly, productive beta chains retained. All rows with the same CDR3 protein become a single entry with the most common DNA and genes. This sample lists hundreds of thousands of distinct CDR3 sequences; about an eighth were detected once. The top ten constitute 4% to 5.5% of the sample. This specimen was PBMCs, taken from the stem cell graft. The receptor set was obtained from a human donor who donated a stem cell graft to a child with Fanconi anemia.

This clonotype has just a few counts. V usage is TRBV7-2 and J usage is TRBJ2-1, with D hard to call. Trimming cost V 5 bases and J 7 bases, with 18 bases left between them. The CDR3 covers 15 residues. CDR1 SGHTA and CDR2 FQGNSA come from the germline V gene. The CDR3 sequence: CASSLLNAGLNEQFF. Written as DNA, the CDR3 is TGTGCCAGCAGCCTGTTAAACGCAGGCTTAAATGAGCAGTTCTTC.

The V gene is TRBV29-1, the J gene TRBJ1-3, with unresolved D. CDR3 length: 14 residues. Trimming pared 5 bases from V and 0 bases from J, leaving 11 bases between. Germline V gene data show CDR1 as SQVTM and CDR2 as ANQGSEA. The CDR3 DNA sequence: TGCAGCGTTCAGGACGGCATCTCTGGAAACACCATATATTTT. Its protein is CSVQDGISGNTIYF.

The chain's CDR3 is CSVHGQGADTQYF. The CDR3 DNA is TGCAGCGTTCACGGACAGGGGGCAGATACGCAGTATTTT. The chain links TRBV29-1 to TRBJ2-3; 10 positions agree with TRBD1. This CDR3 has 13 amino acids. Losses at the gene ends were 5 bases for V and 4 bases for J; bases not matched to a gene: 3. CDR1 is SQVTM, CDR2 ANQGSEA, per germline.

This clonotype was picked up a small number of times. The chain employs TRBV7-9 and TRBJ1-6, with 7 positions matching TRBD1. Looked up from germline, CDR1 is SEHNR and CDR2 is FQNEAQ (reference sequence). There are 15 residues in the CDR3. V lost 7 bases, J lost 9 bases, and 12 bases stayed unmatched. The CDR3 DNA reads TGTGCCAGCAACACGACTTCAGGGGGGTTTTCACCCCTCCACTTT. This sequence encodes CASNTTSGGFSPLHF.

This clonotype has only a few counts. The chain carries TRBV5-1 and TRBJ1-3; D not certain. The V end was cut by 4 bases, the J end by 0 bases, with 11 bases between. Germline CDR1 SGHRS, CDR2 YFSETQ. This CDR3 is 15 amino acids long. CDR3 sequence (DNA): TGCGCCAGCAGCCCCGGTGGTGACTCTGGAAACACCATATATTTT. Amino acids: CASSPGGDSGNTIYF.

This clonotype was found a few times. The rearrangement uses TRBV6-1 and TRBJ2-7; D is undetermined. Germline V lookup: CDR1 MNHNS, CDR2 SASEGT. This CDR3 region has 13 residues. Deletions cut 6 bases from V and 3 bases from J, with 12 bases between. In nucleotides, the CDR3 is TGTGCCAGCAGAAATTCACCGGTCTACGAGCAGTACTTC. This encodes CASRNSPVYEQYF.

V usage is TRBV7-2 and J usage is TRBJ2-5, with D perhaps matching TRBD1 or TRBD2 (5 bases each). The length of the CDR3 is 14 residues. V gave up 4 bases and J gave up 3 bases, with 12 bases separating them. Germline V gives CDR1 SGHTA, CDR2 FQGNSA. The chain's CDR3 is CASSYTGPEETQYF. Here the CDR3 DNA reads TGTGCCAGCAGCTATACGGGGCCCGAAGAGACCCAGTACTTC. Variable domain in full (rest from reference TRBV7-2 and TRBJ2-5): GAGVSQSPSNKVTEKGKDVELRCDPISGHTALYWYRQSLGQGLEFLIYFQGNSAPDKSGLPSDRFSAERTGGSVSTLTIQRTQQEDSAVYLCASSYTGPEETQYFGPGTRLLVL.

This clonotype was recorded at least ten times. The gene calls are TRBV24-1 and TRBJ2-1, with D maybe TRBD2 (6 bases). Germline V CDR1 and CDR2: KGHDR, SFDVKD. Trimming took off 5 bases at V and 9 bases at J, with 16 bases between the two ends. The CDR3 is 14 amino acids. The CDR3 sequence: CATSAALAFAEQFF. CDR3 nucleotide sequence: TGTGCCACCAGTGCGGCACTAGCATTCGCTGAGCAGTTCTTC.

This clonotype was picked up many times. The chain couples TRBV4-3 to TRBJ1-6; D call uncertain. Germline assignment: CDR1 LGHNA and CDR2 YSLEER. V was cut by 0 bases and J by 7 bases, with 10 bases left in between. The CDR3 contains 15 residues. The CDR3 DNA is TGCGCCAGCAGCCAAGACTGGGGTTCAAATTCACCCCTCCACTTT. Translation: CASSQDWGSNSPLHF.